This paragraph reports one T cell receptor (beta chain). This clone's antigen is unknown. Base qualities are not provided; no much larger clone lies one nucleotide away. This sample is part of a study of cytomegalovirus exposure and HLA in healthy donors (dated by TCRdb to about 2017). For the wider study: In an earlier analysis of several hundred of the donors, 276 Gb of sequence data and 120 million or so unique TCR beta sequences from about 179 million T cells were reported. Roughly 290 gigabases of sequencing data and about 92 million unique TCR sequences made up an early release that covered 640 HLA-typed donors. Among the roughly 400 genotyped donors, roughly 80% belonged to the genetic ancestry cluster associated with self-reported Caucasian donors. The study was designed to test whether signatures of past pathogen exposure could be identified by cataloging public T cell receptors. The study profiled the T cell repertoires of 500 to 800 subjects by immunosequencing and related them to cytomegalovirus serostatus. In addition to the first cohort of 666 subjects, a separate validation cohort of 120 different subjects was used. To predict cytomegalovirus infection status, the study brought together high-throughput TCR immunosequencing, statistical association of individual TCRs with disease status, and machine learning. In a later analysis, previously published TCR beta repertoires from roughly 710 donors were re-analyzed and high-resolution HLA genotyping was added so that TCR occurrence patterns could be studied. The later analysis used no new phenotypic data to find candidate immune exposures, relying instead on TCR beta sequences and their occurrence across donors. An earlier analysis of 587 of the donors used high-throughput TCR beta sequencing to judge whether each TCR beta V gene segment behaved as functional or pseudogenic. Donor age, sex, ethnicity and CMV serostatus were collected together with the repertoire data. A later genetic analysis took genome-wide SNP genotypes for about 55% of the roughly 700 donors and used that subset as a discovery cohort. Every repertoire in the discovery cohort had been generated on one and the same sequencing platform. Both class I and class II loci were covered by HLA typing, at four-digit resolution. Typing coverage differed by locus: A, B, C, DRB1 and DQB1 were typed in about 629-630 donors, DQA1 in approximately 520, DPA1 in around 580, and DPB1 in approximately 450. Because of strong linkage in the cohort, roughly five DR-DQ haplotypes were treated as single units for association and clustering. Among about 410 genotyped donors of the cohort, an average of roughly 230,000 unique TCR beta nucleotide sequences was sequenced per donor, of which about 18% were non-productive. Study-level results and caveats: At a false discovery rate of 0.05, a later analysis linked 16,951 TCR beta sequences to specific HLA alleles. An earlier analysis of some 590 of the donors showed that most TCR beta V segments appeared in productive rearrangements either about 87% or about 30% of the time, which broadly matched IMGT annotations. In this cohort, only TCR beta chains were sequenced, and detectable features were limited by the absence of alpha or paired-chain data. Presence/absence analyses assumed roughly uniform sequencing depth across donors, an assumption that may not hold. When HLA alleles, especially DR and DQ, strongly co-occurred, TCR associations were difficult to assign to individual alleles. A later genetic analysis associated a missense DCLRE1C variant with V-gene and J-gene trimming of TCR beta chains, and an independent cohort replicated the association. In vitro tests confirmed that a few of the cytomegalovirus-associated TCR beta chains recognize cytomegalovirus antigens. In a later analysis, TCR association rates were found to vary across HLA loci, with the most associated TCRs seen for DRB1 alleles and the fewest for HLA-C alleles. A further reported finding was that TCR beta sequences accurately predicted the HLA-A and HLA-B alleles for most subjects in the first cohort. In both the original and validation cohorts, the classifier was reported to diagnose cytomegalovirus status with high specificity and sensitivity. The earlier analysis of 450 to 700 of the donors excluded 15 to 20 rarely observed V segments, including chromosome 9 orphons, because counts were too low. The sequencing pipeline was judged likely to have produced a cluster of highly shared sequence variants as a technical artifact. Several of the top co-occurrence clusters appeared to be linked to parvovirus B19, influenza, CMV and Epstein-Barr virus, according to a later analysis. Compared with the roughly 710-donor mean, donors in an Asian-associated ancestry cluster had fewer N-insertions in productive TCRs, according to a later genetic analysis. CMV serostatus was the only immune exposure information available for the cohort. While some public TCRs were present in many individuals, most TCR sequences turned up only very rarely across donors. A later analysis found that HLA-associated TCR beta chains were more clonally expanded and had lower generation probabilities than equally common non-associated chains. Correlated functional status among segregating V segments might reflect linkage disequilibrium, but an unknown experimental factor could not be ruled out. According to a later analysis, most CMV-associated TCR beta chains appeared to be HLA-restricted, and the HLA associations seemed to be driven largely by CMV exposure. The authors suggested that the approach could potentially be generalized to other disease states and immunological phenotypes. Because some donors lacked HLA typing at each locus, the association tests relied only on the typed subset. The study listed approximately 160 TCR beta chains as associated with cytomegalovirus.

Libraries were constructed by the immunoSEQ multiplex PCR assay. For the multiplex PCR, a mixture combining 60 forward primers for TCR Vbeta segments and 13 reverse primers for TCR Jbeta segments was used. The CDR3 region of rearranged TCR beta genes was amplified from genomic DNA by a multiplex PCR assay. The Illumina HiSeq System was used to sequence the amplified TCR beta libraries as 87-base-pair reads. Processing in the source paper ran as follows. A later analysis tallied 75 million to 95 million unique TCR beta chains across the 550 to 850 repertoires, and about 10 million of those chains were shared by two or more donors. To remove PCR and sequencing errors, raw reads were error-corrected and collapsed into unique sequences using a nearest-neighbor algorithm that merged closely related sequences. V, D and J gene segments were assigned by aligning CDR3 sequences to IMGT reference sequences. For a sequence to be retained, a match of at least six nucleotides to both a V gene segment and a J gene segment was required. Rearrangements were classified as productive when the CDR3 lacked stop codons and remained in frame with V and J, and all other rearrangements were classified as non-productive. CDR3 was defined according to IMGT convention as the region running from the second conserved V-encoded cysteine to the conserved J-encoded phenylalanine. The earlier analysis of about 560 of the donors excluded any sequence lacking an unambiguous match to a single V gene segment. In an earlier analysis of a few hundred of the donors, V segments were called functional above 56.7% productive rearrangements and were called segregating when the between-donor standard deviation exceeded 5%. A statistical classification framework was developed to diagnose cytomegalovirus status using the catalog of TCR beta chain sequences. V and J gene assignment, in a later analysis, came from comparing TCR nucleotide sequences with IMGT/GENE-DB human TR gene sequences. In a later analysis, CDR3 sequences and most-parsimonious VDJ recombination scenarios were assigned using the TCRdist pipeline. In a later analysis, every TCR beta chain was defined by the combination of its CDR3 amino acid sequence and its V-gene family, and reads without a unique V-gene family were dropped. A later analysis removed roughly 590 highly shared, low-generation-probability nucleotide sequences to deal with suspected cross-contamination and a sequencing artifact. For each public chain, a later analysis derived a clonal expansion index from normalized ranks of inferred template counts within each repertoire. In a later analysis, generation probabilities were computed using a VDJ recombination model fitted to out-of-frame rearrangements, and the results were checked against IGoR. A later analysis scored TCR-TCR, TCR-HLA and TCR-CMV co-occurrence with hypergeometric tests, applying a repertoire-size bias correction to TCR pairs. To estimate false discovery rates, a later analysis permuted the HLA or CMV assignments 20 times. A later analysis grouped co-occurring TCRs with DBSCAN, adding TCRdist sequence similarity when clustering within HLA-allele-positive subsets. Co-occurrence clustering excluded repertoires with fewer than 30,000 or more than 120,000 public chains, plus five with anomalous nucleotide sharing. TCRdb mirrors the immuneACCESS table, restricted to in-frame sequences. Some clones are absent from its copies; in checked studies, under half trace to an unresolved V gene, and the reason for the others is unknown. V and J calls and clone size follow that table, whereas D and trimming were derived from the DNA. For this sample there are over 150,000 clones; around 84% appear just once. The top ten clonotypes cover 1% of the sample.

The cohort was made up of 666 healthy bone marrow donors. Cohort members were all nominally healthy when sampled, although unrecorded immune exposures were likely present. The donor was CMV seronegative and was included in the group of under 450 seronegative cohort members. Each donor provided a peripheral blood sample, and peripheral blood mononuclear cells were used for TCR beta sequencing. The Qiagen DNeasy Blood Extraction Kit was used to extract genomic DNA from the blood cell samples. The origin of this receptor is a boy aged 2-15 years in good health and CMV-seronegative. The sample was PBMCs.

The DNA sequence reads TGCAGCGCCGGGACAGTGTACACCGGGGAGCTGTTTTTT. Translated, it reads CSAGTVYTGELFF. This chain is built from TRBV29-1 and TRBJ2-2, and 7 bases in between align with TRBD1. CDR3 length: 13 amino acids, cysteine to phenylalanine. Only CDR3 DNA is held: 39 bases, read in frame from base 1. V ends up 7 bases short and J 3 bases short, with an unmatched junction base count of 5. The germline V gene specifies SQVTM as CDR1 and ANQGSEA as CDR2.